This TCR beta chain was captured by sequencing in a study of blood T cell repertoires in COVID-19. CDR3 length: 15 amino acids. The V gene end was trimmed by 7 bases and the J gene end by 9 bases; junction bases not matched to a gene: 15. CDR1 and CDR2 (germline): SGHTA, FQGNSA. Using immunoSEQ multiplex PCR, the repertoire was profiled, and TCRdb retains in-frame clones only, with some absent. Among 65,000 to 90,000 clones listed, approximately 81% were seen once. The TCR originated in a woman older than 75 with active or convalescent COVID-19. The source material was peripheral blood. The chain joins TRBV7-2 to TRBJ2-3, with 8 nucleotides matching TRBD1. Here the CDR3 reads CASTPGPTGGGTQYF. DNA of the CDR3: TGTGCCAGCACCCCAGGGCCCACAGGGGGAGGCACGCAGTATTTT.